This T cell receptor beta chain was recovered during a study of shared clonotypes between healthy human individuals. Running of the assay took place at deep level. Sequencing used immunoSEQ multiplex PCR; TCRdb keeps in-frame clones, though not all of them. The sample holds millions of clones, around 90% seen once. Trimming took off 5 bases at V and 2 bases at J, with 10 bases between the two ends. Germline V lookup: CDR1 SGHTA, CDR2 FQGNSA. The CDR3 loop spans 14 amino acids. Healthy HIV-negative adults with no recent acute infections or vaccinations were recruited as donors. Study conclusions and caveats: Generation probabilities were higher for clonotypes shared across all four sorted-subset donors than for unshared ones.

As regards this clone: Its antigen is currently unknown.

The receptor comes from a man between 18 and 35 years old in good health. The J gene is TRBJ2-1, the V gene TRBV7-2, with D hard to call. Sequencing used naive CD4+ T cells sorted from blood. Subset described: CD45RA+ positively selected. CDR3 sequence: CASSLERTYNEQFF. CDR3 nucleotide sequence: TGTGCCAGCAGCCTGGAACGGACCTACAATGAGCAGTTCTTC. Looking up the rest from reference TRBV7-2 and TRBJ2-1 gives the full variable domain: GAGVSQSPSNKVTEKGKDVELRCDPISGHTALYWYRQSLGQGLEFLIYFQGNSAPDKSGLPSDRFSAERTGGSVSTLTIQRTQQEDSAVYLCASSLERTYNEQFFGPGTRLTVL.